A selection of T cell receptor beta chains follows, all from one sample in a study of T cell responses to AZD1222 COVID-19 vaccine. Sequencing was performed with immunoSEQ multiplex PCR; in TCRdb, only in-frame clones are kept and a portion is missing. The sample yields 65,000 to 85,000 clones, approximately 89% seen once. This material consisted of peripheral blood, taken 28 days after the second dose of the MenACWY control vaccine. All receptors derive from an adult who received the MenACWY meningococcal vaccine as a control. CDR3s include the opening cysteine and the closing phenylalanine or tryptophan. The order of the fields is D gene, clone size, V gene, J gene, CDR3 DNA, CDR3 protein. D genes are given only for firm matches. The size entry is marked missing in some rows and otherwise reads once, few, many or a size class.

d_gene: TRBD1
abundance: once
v_gene: TRBV24-1
j_gene: TRBJ2-2
CDR3nt: TGTGCCACCAGTGATTCGAGGGGGACAGGGGGCACCGGGGAGCTGTTTTTT
CDR3aa: CATSDSRGTGGTGELFF

d_gene: TRBD2
abundance: once
v_gene: TRBV6-1
j_gene: TRBJ2-7
CDR3nt: TGTGCCAGCAGTGACCCCGGACTAGCGGGCTACGAGCAGTACTTC
CDR3aa: CASSDPGLAGYEQYF

d_gene: NA
abundance: NA
v_gene: TRBV5-5
j_gene: TRBJ1-4
CDR3nt: TGTGCCAGCAGTTCGTGGGGGGGAGTTGCAACTAATGAAAAACTGTTTTTT
CDR3aa: CASSSWGGVATNEKLFF

d_gene: NA
abundance: NA
v_gene: TRBV6-6
j_gene: TRBJ2-2
CDR3nt: TGTGCCAGCAGTTACGGTGGCAGGGGCCCCGGGGAGCTGTTTTTT
CDR3aa: CASSYGGRGPGELFF

d_gene: TRBD1
abundance: NA
v_gene: TRBV5-5
j_gene: TRBJ2-1
CDR3nt: TGTGCCAGCAGCTTCACCGGGACAGGGAACAATGAGCAGTTCTTC
CDR3aa: CASSFTGTGNNEQFF

d_gene: TRBD1
abundance: NA
v_gene: TRBV19
j_gene: TRBJ2-2
CDR3nt: TGTGCCAGTAGTGTAATCCGGGACAGGGGGCGCAACACCGGGGAGCTGTTTTTT
CDR3aa: CASSVIRDRGRNTGELFF

d_gene: TRBD1
abundance: NA
v_gene: TRBV2
j_gene: TRBJ1-5
CDR3nt: TGTGCCAGCACTCGGGACAGGGGGGATCAGCCCCAGCATTTT
CDR3aa: CASTRDRGDQPQHF

d_gene: NA
abundance: NA
v_gene: TRBV27
j_gene: TRBJ2-6
CDR3nt: TGTGCCAGCAGTTTAGAAGGTTCTGGGGCCAACGTCCTGACTTTC
CDR3aa: CASSLEGSGANVLTF

d_gene: NA
abundance: NA
v_gene: TRBV3-1/TRBV3-2
j_gene: TRBJ2-7
CDR3nt: TGTGCCAGCAGCCGCTGGACGGGAGCCTACGAGCAGTACTTC
CDR3aa: CASSRWTGAYEQYF

d_gene: NA
abundance: NA
v_gene: TRBV7-8
j_gene: TRBJ1-5
CDR3nt: TGTGCCAGCAGCTGGGGGGGATCGGGTCAGCCCCAGCATTTT
CDR3aa: CASSWGGSGQPQHF

d_gene: NA
abundance: NA
v_gene: TRBV7-7
j_gene: TRBJ2-7
CDR3nt: TGTGCCAGCAGCTCTGCGACAGGATCTAGGGAGCAGTACTTC
CDR3aa: CASSSATGSREQYF

d_gene: NA
abundance: few
v_gene: TRBV27
j_gene: TRBJ1-1
CDR3nt: TGTGCCAGCAGTTTGCGTAGGAACACTGAAGCTTTCTTT
CDR3aa: CASSLRRNTEAFF

d_gene: TRBD1
abundance: NA
v_gene: TRBV28
j_gene: TRBJ1-4
CDR3nt: TGTGCCAGCAGAACGGCAGGGGGCACTAGGGAAAAACTGTTTTTT
CDR3aa: CASRTAGGTREKLFF

d_gene: TRBD2
abundance: NA
v_gene: TRBV19
j_gene: TRBJ2-1
CDR3nt: TGTGCCAGTAGTATGGGGTCTAGCGGGGTCGGCTCCTACAATGAGCAGTTCTTC
CDR3aa: CASSMGSSGVGSYNEQFF

d_gene: NA
abundance: NA
v_gene: TRBV2
j_gene: TRBJ2-3
CDR3nt: TGTGCCAGCAGATCGAGGGTCGGGGGGCCGGGCACAGATACGCAGTATTTT
CDR3aa: CASRSRVGGPGTDTQYF

d_gene: NA
abundance: NA
v_gene: TRBV7-2
j_gene: TRBJ2-3
CDR3nt: TGTGCCAGCAGCTGGGTGGTAGCTACGCAGTATTTT
CDR3aa: CASSWVVATQYF

d_gene: TRBD1
abundance: NA
v_gene: TRBV29-1
j_gene: TRBJ1-6
CDR3nt: TGCAGCGTTAGGACAGGGAACTCCTATAATTCACCCCTCCACTTT
CDR3aa: CSVRTGNSYNSPLHF

d_gene: TRBD1
abundance: NA
v_gene: TRBV6-6
j_gene: TRBJ1-2
CDR3nt: TGTGCCAGCAGAAAACGGACAGGGGGGGACGGCTATGGCTACACCTTC
CDR3aa: CASRKRTGGDGYGYTF

d_gene: TRBD1
abundance: NA
v_gene: TRBV7-6
j_gene: TRBJ1-6
CDR3nt: TGTGCCAGCAGCTCCCAGACAGGGGCTAATTCACCCCTCCACTTT
CDR3aa: CASSSQTGANSPLHF

d_gene: TRBD1
abundance: NA
v_gene: TRBV11-1
j_gene: TRBJ1-2
CDR3nt: TGTGCCAGCAGCGGCAGACAGGGGGAAATCTATGGCTACACCTTC
CDR3aa: CASSGRQGEIYGYTF

d_gene: NA
abundance: NA
v_gene: TRBV5-6
j_gene: TRBJ2-2
CDR3nt: TGTGCCAGCAGCCCAGGGGGGCCCTCTCCTAGGGGGGAGCTGTTTTTT
CDR3aa: CASSPGGPSPRGELFF

d_gene: NA
abundance: NA
v_gene: TRBV28
j_gene: TRBJ2-7
CDR3nt: TGTGCCAGCAGTCCGGGGGCCTCCAAGGGGGGTTACGAGCAGTACTTC
CDR3aa: CASSPGASKGGYEQYF

d_gene: TRBD1
abundance: few
v_gene: TRBV29-1
j_gene: TRBJ1-5
CDR3nt: TGCAGCGCTAGGACAGGGTCGGGTCAGCCCCAGCATTTT
CDR3aa: CSARTGSGQPQHF

d_gene: NA
abundance: once
v_gene: TRBV6-5
j_gene: TRBJ2-7
CDR3nt: TGTGCCAGCAGACGCGGTCGGGACTCCTACGAGCAGTACTTC
CDR3aa: CASRRGRDSYEQYF

d_gene: TRBD2
abundance: NA
v_gene: TRBV9
j_gene: TRBJ2-1
CDR3nt: TGTGCCAGCAGCTTAGGGACTAGCGTGGGCTACAATGAGCAGTTCTTC
CDR3aa: CASSLGTSVGYNEQFF

d_gene: NA
abundance: NA
v_gene: TRBV15
j_gene: TRBJ2-1
CDR3nt: TGTGCCACCGAAACTGGGGGGGCCAGTTACAATGAGCAGTTCTTC
CDR3aa: CATETGGASYNEQFF

d_gene: TRBD2
abundance: NA
v_gene: TRBV6-1
j_gene: TRBJ2-1
CDR3nt: TGTGCCAGCAGTGAAGCGCGAGCGGGGAATGAGCAGTTCTTC
CDR3aa: CASSEARAGNEQFF

d_gene: NA
abundance: NA
v_gene: TRBV24-1
j_gene: TRBJ1-2
CDR3nt: TGTGCCACCAGTGATTTTATTCGGATAGGCAGGCTGGGCTACACCTTC
CDR3aa: CATSDFIRIGRLGYTF